Listed here is a single T cell receptor beta chain. The antigen is unknown. Per the germline V gene, CDR1 is MNHEY and CDR2 is SMNVEV (reference sequence). The CDR3 contains 14 residues. The record originates from a study of T cells expressing NK-cell markers. TCRdb re-called the 5' RACE reads; every CDR3 protein appears as one record, without DNA. The repertoire shows 500,000 to 700,000 distinct CDR3 sequences; the top ten hold approximately 3.5%. The study, taken as a whole, reports: These clonotypes, the leaders elsewhere, also led the CD3+CD56-NKG2C+ fraction in four donors.

The sequenced sample consisted of blood T cells: a sorted CD56 or NKG2C T cell subset, CD4+ or CD8+ T cells, or bulk PBMC T cells (not recorded which). The V call is TRBV27, the J call TRBJ1-1; TCRdb outputs TRBD1, but without DNA this stays unchecked. The receptor was isolated from a man between 18 and 35 years old in good health. The CDR3 protein is CASRPQGALTEAFF.